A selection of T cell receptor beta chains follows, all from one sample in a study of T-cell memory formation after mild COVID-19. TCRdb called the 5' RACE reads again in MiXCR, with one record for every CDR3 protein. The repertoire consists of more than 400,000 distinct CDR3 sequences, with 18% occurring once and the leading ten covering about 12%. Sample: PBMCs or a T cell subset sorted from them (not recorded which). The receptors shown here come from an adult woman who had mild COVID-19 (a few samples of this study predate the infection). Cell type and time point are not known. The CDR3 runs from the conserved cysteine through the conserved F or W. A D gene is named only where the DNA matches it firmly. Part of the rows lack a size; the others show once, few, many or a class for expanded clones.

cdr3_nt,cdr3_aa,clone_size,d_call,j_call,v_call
TGTGCCAGTCTTATAATGTACCTAAGCAATCAGCCCCAGCATTTT,CASLIMYLSNQPQHF,.,.,TRBJ1-5,TRBV19
TGTGCCACCAGTGATTTACCTAGCGGGAGTCTAGAGACCCAGTACTTC,CATSDLPSGSLETQYF,.,TRBD2,TRBJ2-5,TRBV24-1
TGTGCCAGCAGTTACACCGGTCGCGCCACCGGGGAGCTGTTTTTT,CASSYTGRATGELFF,many,.,TRBJ2-2,TRBV6-6
TGTGCCACCAGTGAGGCGGGACAGGGTTACGAGCAGTACTTC,CATSEAGQGYEQYF,few,TRBD1,TRBJ2-7,TRBV24-1
TGTGCCAGCAGGACCGGGACCGTCTCCAGTGAGCAGTTCTTC,CASRTGTVSSEQFF,few,.,TRBJ2-1,TRBV7-2
TGCGCCAGCAGCCTGGACAGGGTGGGTTCACCCCTCCACTTT,CASSLDRVGSPLHF,.,TRBD1,TRBJ1-6,TRBV4-3
TGTGCCAGCAGCTTAACAGGGTCTCGAGGTGAAAAACTGTTTTTT,CASSLTGSRGEKLFF,few,.,TRBJ1-4,TRBV7-6
TGCGCCAGCAGCTTTACGGGACAGAAAAATGGCTACACCTTC,CASSFTGQKNGYTF,.,TRBD1,TRBJ1-2,TRBV5-1
TGTGCCAGCAGCTCCCAAGGAGTGACAGCCAAGGGGGAAAAACTGTTTTTT,CASSSQGVTAKGEKLFF,few,.,TRBJ1-4,TRBV7-2
TGTGCCAGCAGTGAGTTCCCCGGGACGGCCCGTCCTGAGCAGTTCTTC,CASSEFPGTARPEQFF,.,.,TRBJ2-1,TRBV25-1
TGTGCCAGCAGCTCCCCTATAAACCCCCGTACTAGCGGGAACCACACCGGGGAGCTGTTTTTT,CASSSPINPRTSGNHTGELFF,.,TRBD2,TRBJ2-2,TRBV7-9
TGCGCCAGCAGCTCGAAGGACATCTACGAGCAGTACTTC,CASSSKDIYEQYF,.,.,TRBJ2-7,TRBV5-1
TGTGCCAGCAGTCCCGGACCCGTGCGGCCAGAGATCCAAGAGACCCAGTACTTC,CASSPGPVRPEIQETQYF,many,.,TRBJ2-5,TRBV12-3/TRBV12-4
TGTGCCAGCAGCTCGCTGACAGGGGCTCGGGCTGAAGCTTTCTTT,CASSSLTGARAEAFF,few,TRBD1,TRBJ1-1,TRBV7-9
TGCGCCAGCAGCCAAGAGGCGTCCCCCGGGGCCAACGTCCTGACTTTC,CASSQEASPGANVLTF,.,.,TRBJ2-6,TRBV4-3
TGTGCCAGCTCACCAGGGGCATATCAGCCCCAGCATTTT,CASSPGAYQPQHF,.,.,TRBJ1-5,TRBV18
TGTGCCAGCAGCTTGGTCGGGGGAAACTACGAGCAGTACTTC,CASSLVGGNYEQYF,few,.,TRBJ2-7,TRBV5-6
TGCGCCAGCAGCCAAGTCGGGACAGATAGAGGGGAGCAGTTCTTC,CASSQVGTDRGEQFF,few,TRBD1,TRBJ2-1,TRBV4-3
TGTGCCAGCAGTTTCCCCGGGCCCAACTACGAGCAGTACTTC,CASSFPGPNYEQYF,few,.,TRBJ2-7,TRBV7-9
TGTGCCAGCAAGGAGGAGCCAAACGCTGAAGCTTTCTTT,CASKEEPNAEAFF,few,.,TRBJ1-1,TRBV27
TGTGCCAGCAGTGGGCAGGGCAGCGCTCAGCCCCAGCATTTT,CASSGQGSAQPQHF,.,.,TRBJ1-5,TRBV25-1
TGTGCCAGCTCGACTTACGTGGCTCCCTACGAGCAGTACTTC,CASSTYVAPYEQYF,many,.,TRBJ2-7,TRBV18
TGTGCCAGCAGCTTAGGGACTAAAGAGACCCAGTACTTC,CASSLGTKETQYF,many,.,TRBJ2-5,TRBV7-2
TGTGCCAGCAAACAACGGAGGGCCGGGGTCAACGAGCAGTACTTC,CASKQRRAGVNEQYF,few,.,TRBJ2-7,TRBV27
TGTGCCAGCAGCGGTACCAAAGAGGGCGTCCCGAGCACAGATACGCAGTATTTT,CASSGTKEGVPSTDTQYF,.,.,TRBJ2-3,TRBV11-2
TGTGCCAGTACCCCGGGAAACCAAGAGACCCAGTACTTC,CASTPGNQETQYF,.,.,TRBJ2-5,TRBV9
TGTGCCAGCAGCTTATCCCCGGGGACTAGCGGTTACGAGCAGTACTTC,CASSLSPGTSGYEQYF,.,TRBD2,TRBJ2-7,TRBV7-3
TGTGCCACCAGGTCCGGGCCAGGGACCGAGACCCAGTACTTC,CATRSGPGTETQYF,few,.,TRBJ2-5,TRBV2
TGTGCCAGCAGCGGACGGGAGACCCAGTACTTC,CASSGRETQYF,.,.,TRBJ2-5,TRBV7-9
TGTGCCTGGAGTGTACGGGCGCAGATTTGGCCCGGGGAGCTGTTTTTT,CAWSVRAQIWPGELFF,.,.,TRBJ2-2,TRBV30
TGTGCCAGCAGCTTAGCGGGGTACTACAATGAGCAGTTCTTC,CASSLAGYYNEQFF,.,TRBD2,TRBJ2-1,TRBV2
TGTGCCAGCTCACGGGAAAGAGCGGTCAAGCTTGTGAACAATGAGCAGTTCTTC,CASSRERAVKLVNNEQFF,.,.,TRBJ2-1,TRBV18
TGTGCCAGCAGCCAGCGACAGGGCACAGATACGCAGTATTTT,CASSQRQGTDTQYF,.,.,TRBJ2-3,TRBV3-1
TGCGCCAGCAGCCTAACTAGCGGGGTGATAGATACGCAGTATTTT,CASSLTSGVIDTQYF,.,TRBD2,TRBJ2-3,TRBV5-1
TGTGCCAGCAGCTTGGACACTAGCGGGGCGAATGAGCAGTTCTTC,CASSLDTSGANEQFF,.,TRBD2,TRBJ2-1,TRBV5-4
TGTGCCTGGAGTGAGACTAGCAATGAGCAGTTCTTC,CAWSETSNEQFF,few,.,TRBJ2-1,TRBV30
TGTGCCTGGAGTGCCCCCCCTAGCCTCAGCACAGATACGCAGTATTTT,CAWSAPPSLSTDTQYF,.,.,TRBJ2-3,TRBV30
TGTGCCAGCAGTTACCAAGACGGACGGCCCCAGCCCCAGCATTTT,CASSYQDGRPQPQHF,.,.,TRBJ1-5,TRBV6-6
TGTGCCAGCAGTTTATTGGACATGAACACTGAAGCTTTCTTT,CASSLLDMNTEAFF,.,.,TRBJ1-1,TRBV12-3/TRBV12-4
TGTGCCAGCAGTTTAGAGGTCCGGCCCCAGCATTTT,CASSLEVRPQHF,few,.,TRBJ1-5,TRBV12-3/TRBV12-4
TGTGCCAGCAGCCGAACAGGGCTACCTCAGGGTGGAAACACCATATATTTT,CASSRTGLPQGGNTIYF,.,.,TRBJ1-3,TRBV6-5
TGTGCCAGCAGACCTACAGGGGGCCACACTGAAGCTTTCTTT,CASRPTGGHTEAFF,few,TRBD1,TRBJ1-1,TRBV12-3/TRBV12-4
TGTGCCAGCAGCCAGCCAGGGCAGGAACAAGAGACCCAGTACTTC,CASSQPGQEQETQYF,few,.,TRBJ2-5,TRBV5-4
TGCAGTGCTAGGAAGCAAGGCGGGAAGGGGAATTCACCCCTCCACTTT,CSARKQGGKGNSPLHF,.,.,TRBJ1-6,TRBV20-1
TGCGCCAGCGGCTTGCTCCACGCGCAGGAAATTCACTCCTACAATGAGCAGTTCTTC,CASGLLHAQEIHSYNEQFF,.,.,TRBJ2-1,TRBV5-1
TGTGCCAGCAGTTTAGGGTCTGGGACCTATGGCTACACCTTC,CASSLGSGTYGYTF,few,.,TRBJ1-2,TRBV12-3/TRBV12-4
TGTGCCTGGACGGAACAGGGGGCATCTGGCTACACCTTC,CAWTEQGASGYTF,.,TRBD1,TRBJ1-2,TRBV30
TGTGCCACCAGTGATTTTGCCGCCCCCGGAATTAGCGGAAATCCTTCAGATACGCAGTATTTT,CATSDFAAPGISGNPSDTQYF,few,.,TRBJ2-3,TRBV24-1
TGTGCCAGCAGTTTTGGGTTAGGAAACACCATATATTTT,CASSFGLGNTIYF,few,.,TRBJ1-3,TRBV12-3/TRBV12-4
TGTGCCAGCAGCCCGTCCGCTTTAGCGGGAGTTGGTGGGACCCAGTACTTC,CASSPSALAGVGGTQYF,many,TRBD2,TRBJ2-5,TRBV7-2
TGTGCCAGTAGTATTGGTGCGGGAAATGAGCAGTTCTTC,CASSIGAGNEQFF,many,.,TRBJ2-1,TRBV19
TGTGCCACCAGCAGAGAAAGGAGCGTTCAGCCCCAGCATTTT,CATSRERSVQPQHF,.,.,TRBJ1-5,TRBV15
TGTGCCATCAGTGAATGGAGTAGCGGGGCCGGGGCAGATACGCAGTATTTT,CAISEWSSGAGADTQYF,.,TRBD2,TRBJ2-3,TRBV10-3
TGTGCCACCAGTGAAGCGGCCCCCGGGGGCTACACCTTC,CATSEAAPGGYTF,.,.,TRBJ1-2,TRBV24-1
TGTGCCAGCAGTGAGGGTGTCTATGGCTACACCTTC,CASSEGVYGYTF,few,.,TRBJ1-2,TRBV6-1
TGCAGTGCTAGTAACAGGGTCGGGGATACGCAGTATTTT,CSASNRVGDTQYF,few,.,TRBJ2-3,TRBV20-1
TGCGCCAGCAGCCTCGACCTCCCCTTCGGACAGCCCTACGAGCAGTACTTC,CASSLDLPFGQPYEQYF,many,.,TRBJ2-7,TRBV4-3